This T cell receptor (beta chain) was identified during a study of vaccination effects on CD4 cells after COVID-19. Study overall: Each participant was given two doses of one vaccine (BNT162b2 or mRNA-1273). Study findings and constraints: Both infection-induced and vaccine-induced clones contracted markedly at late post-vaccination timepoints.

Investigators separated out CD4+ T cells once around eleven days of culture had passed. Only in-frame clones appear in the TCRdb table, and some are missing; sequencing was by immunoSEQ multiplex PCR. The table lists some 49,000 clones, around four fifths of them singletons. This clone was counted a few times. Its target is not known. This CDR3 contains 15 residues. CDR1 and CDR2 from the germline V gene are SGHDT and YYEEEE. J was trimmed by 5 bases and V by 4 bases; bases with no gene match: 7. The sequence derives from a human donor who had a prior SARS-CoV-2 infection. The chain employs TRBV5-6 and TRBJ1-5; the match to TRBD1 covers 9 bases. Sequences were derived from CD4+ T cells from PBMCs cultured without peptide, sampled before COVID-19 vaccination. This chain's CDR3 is CASSRKRDRDQPQHF. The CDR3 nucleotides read TGTGCCAGCAGCAGAAAACGGGACAGGGATCAGCCCCAGCATTTT.